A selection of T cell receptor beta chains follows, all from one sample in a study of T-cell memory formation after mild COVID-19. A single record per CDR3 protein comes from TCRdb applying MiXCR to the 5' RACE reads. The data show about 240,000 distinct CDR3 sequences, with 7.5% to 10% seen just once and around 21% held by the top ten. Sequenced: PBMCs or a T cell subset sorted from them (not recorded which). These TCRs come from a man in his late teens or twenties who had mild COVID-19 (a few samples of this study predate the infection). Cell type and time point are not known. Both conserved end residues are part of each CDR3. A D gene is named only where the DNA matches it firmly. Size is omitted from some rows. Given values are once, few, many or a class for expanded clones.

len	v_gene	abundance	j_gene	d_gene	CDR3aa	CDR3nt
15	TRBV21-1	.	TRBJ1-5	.	CASSNTGESNQPQHF	TGTGCCAGCAGCAATACAGGGGAAAGCAATCAGCCCCAGCATTTT
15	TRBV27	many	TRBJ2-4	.	CASSFIGGRRGIQYF	TGTGCCAGCAGTTTTATTGGAGGGCGGAGGGGCATTCAGTACTTC
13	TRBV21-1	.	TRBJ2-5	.	CASSKWRQETQYF	TGTGCCAGCAGCAAATGGCGACAAGAGACCCAGTACTTC
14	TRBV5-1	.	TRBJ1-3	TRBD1	CASSLEGQGNTIYF	TGCGCCAGCAGCTTGGAGGGACAGGGAAACACCATATATTTT
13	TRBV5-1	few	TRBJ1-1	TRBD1	CASSLRDRLEAFF	TGCGCCAGCAGCCTAAGGGACAGACTAGAAGCTTTCTTT
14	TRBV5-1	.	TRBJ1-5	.	CASSLSGGNQPQHF	TGCGCCAGCAGCTTGTCAGGGGGCAATCAGCCCCAGCATTTT
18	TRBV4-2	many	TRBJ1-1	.	CASSQVTVSHIKNTEAFF	TGTGCCAGCAGCCAAGTAACGGTATCGCACATAAAGAACACTGAAGCTTTCTTT
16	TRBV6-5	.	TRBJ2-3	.	CASSGSRTERTDTQYF	TGTGCCAGCAGTGGCTCGAGGACAGAGCGCACAGATACGCAGTATTTT
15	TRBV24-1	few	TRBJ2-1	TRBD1	CATSDPGTAYNEQFF	TGTGCCACCAGTGACCCCGGGACAGCCTACAATGAGCAGTTCTTC
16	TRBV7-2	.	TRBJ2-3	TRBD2	CASSLVGTSGTDTQYF	TGTGCCAGCAGCTTAGTGGGGACTAGCGGCACAGATACGCAGTATTTT
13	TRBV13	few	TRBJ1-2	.	CASSLGPTYGYTF	TGTGCCAGCAGCTTAGGCCCTACCTATGGCTACACCTTC
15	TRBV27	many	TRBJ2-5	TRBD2	CASRRLAGGPETQYF	TGTGCCAGCAGGCGACTAGCGGGGGGGCCAGAGACCCAGTACTTC
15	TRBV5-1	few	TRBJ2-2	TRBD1	CASSPGTAYTGELFF	TGCGCCAGCAGCCCAGGGACAGCGTACACCGGGGAGCTGTTTTTT
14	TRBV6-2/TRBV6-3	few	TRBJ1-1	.	CASSYSLVMPEAFF	TGTGCCAGCAGTTACTCTCTCGTAATGCCTGAAGCTTTCTTT
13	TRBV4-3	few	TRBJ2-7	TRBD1	CASSRDRNYEQYF	TGCGCCAGCAGCCGGGACAGGAACTACGAGCAGTACTTC
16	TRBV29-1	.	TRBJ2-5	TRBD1	CSVEPGQGMYQETQYF	TGCAGCGTGGAACCGGGACAGGGCATGTACCAAGAGACCCAGTACTTC
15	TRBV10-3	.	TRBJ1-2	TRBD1	CAISDLDRLNYGYTF	TGTGCCATCAGTGATCTGGACAGGCTTAACTATGGCTACACCTTC
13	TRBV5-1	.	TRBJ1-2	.	CASSLGQGEGYTF	TGCGCCAGCAGCTTGGGGCAGGGCGAAGGCTACACCTTC
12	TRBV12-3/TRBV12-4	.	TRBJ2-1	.	CASGQGAAEQFF	TGTGCCAGCGGCCAGGGCGCGGCGGAGCAGTTCTTC
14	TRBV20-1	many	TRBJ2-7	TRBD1	CSARGQGAKYEQYF	TGCAGTGCTAGGGGACAGGGGGCGAAGTACGAGCAGTACTTC
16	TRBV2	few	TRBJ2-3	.	CASSDKGPRGTDTQYF	TGTGCCAGCAGTGATAAGGGGCCGCGGGGAACAGATACGCAGTATTTT
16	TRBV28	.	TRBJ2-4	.	CASSLGGALAKNIQYF	TGTGCCAGCAGTTTGGGGGGGGCACTAGCCAAAAACATTCAGTACTTC
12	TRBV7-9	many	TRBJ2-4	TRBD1	CASSWTADRVYF	TGTGCCAGCAGCTGGACGGCGGACAGGGTGTACTTC
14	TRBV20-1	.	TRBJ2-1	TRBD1	CSAQGTDSYNEQFF	TGCAGTGCTCAAGGGACAGATTCCTACAATGAGCAGTTCTTC
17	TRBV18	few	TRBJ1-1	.	CASSLLAGGPWNTEAFF	TGTGCCAGCTCACTCCTCGCCGGGGGCCCATGGAACACTGAAGCTTTCTTT
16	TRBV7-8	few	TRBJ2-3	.	CASSLAGGGASDTQYF	TGTGCCAGCAGCTTAGCGGGTGGGGGGGCTTCAGATACGCAGTATTTT
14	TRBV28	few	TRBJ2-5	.	CASTPVRVQETQYF	TGTGCCAGCACCCCCGTGAGGGTTCAAGAGACCCAGTACTTC
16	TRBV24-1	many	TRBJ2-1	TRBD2	CATSDPQRDSYNEQFF	TGTGCCACCAGTGATCCCCAGCGGGATTCCTACAATGAGCAGTTCTTC
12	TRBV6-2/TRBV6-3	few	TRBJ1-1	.	CASSYALREAFF	TGTGCCAGCAGTTACGCCTTGAGGGAAGCTTTCTTT
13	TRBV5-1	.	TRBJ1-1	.	CASNPGSPTEAFF	TGCGCCAGCAACCCAGGTTCTCCCACTGAAGCTTTCTTT
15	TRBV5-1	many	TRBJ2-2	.	CASSLADSGTGELFF	TGCGCCAGCAGCTTGGCCGATAGTGGAACCGGGGAGCTGTTTTTT
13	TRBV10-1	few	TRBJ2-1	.	CASSESSGVEQFF	TGCGCCAGCAGTGAGTCGTCGGGAGTTGAGCAGTTCTTC
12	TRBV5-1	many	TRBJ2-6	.	CASSLAGYVLTF	TGCGCCAGCAGCTTGGCAGGATACGTCCTGACTTTC
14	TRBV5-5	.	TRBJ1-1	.	CASSLQDDRREAFF	TGTGCCAGCAGCTTGCAGGACGATAGGAGGGAAGCTTTCTTT
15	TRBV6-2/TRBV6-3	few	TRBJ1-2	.	CASSYGLDSFYGYTF	TGTGCCAGCAGTTACGGGTTAGATTCTTTCTATGGCTACACCTTC
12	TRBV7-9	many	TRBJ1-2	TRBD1	CASSLNRGRYTF	TGTGCCAGCAGCTTGAACAGGGGTCGCTACACCTTC
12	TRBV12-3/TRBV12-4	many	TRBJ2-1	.	CASSSPGNEQFF	TGTGCCAGCAGTTCCCCGGGTAATGAGCAGTTCTTC
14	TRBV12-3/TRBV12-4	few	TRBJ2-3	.	CASSFAGNTDTQYF	TGTGCCAGCAGTTTCGCGGGGAACACAGATACGCAGTATTTT
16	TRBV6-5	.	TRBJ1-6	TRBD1	CASSYSTGAAVSPLHF	TGTGCCAGCAGTTACTCGACAGGGGCGGCAGTTTCACCCCTCCACTTT
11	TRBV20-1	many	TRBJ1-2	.	CSAQGGYGYTF	TGCAGTGCCCAAGGAGGGTATGGCTACACCTTC
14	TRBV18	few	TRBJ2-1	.	CASSPGRSNNEQFF	TGTGCCAGCTCACCCGGCAGATCTAACAATGAGCAGTTCTTC